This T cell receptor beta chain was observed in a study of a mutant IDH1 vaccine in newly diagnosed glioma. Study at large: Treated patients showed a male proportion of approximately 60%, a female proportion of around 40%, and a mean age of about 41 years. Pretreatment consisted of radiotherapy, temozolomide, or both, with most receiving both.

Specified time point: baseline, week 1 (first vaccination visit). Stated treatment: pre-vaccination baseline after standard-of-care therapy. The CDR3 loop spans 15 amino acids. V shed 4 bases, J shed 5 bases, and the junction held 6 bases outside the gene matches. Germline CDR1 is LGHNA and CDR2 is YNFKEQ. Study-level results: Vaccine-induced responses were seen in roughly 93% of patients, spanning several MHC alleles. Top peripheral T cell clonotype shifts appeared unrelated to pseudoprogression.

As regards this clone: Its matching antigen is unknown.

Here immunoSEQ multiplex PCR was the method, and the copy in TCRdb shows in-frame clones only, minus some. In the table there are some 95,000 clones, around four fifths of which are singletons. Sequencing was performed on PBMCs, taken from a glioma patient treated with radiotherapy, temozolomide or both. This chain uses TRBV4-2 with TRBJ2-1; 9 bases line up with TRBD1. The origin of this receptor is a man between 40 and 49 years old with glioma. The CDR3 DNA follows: TGTGCCAGCAGCCCACTCGGACAGGGGAACAATGAGCAGTTCTTC. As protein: CASSPLGQGNNEQFF.